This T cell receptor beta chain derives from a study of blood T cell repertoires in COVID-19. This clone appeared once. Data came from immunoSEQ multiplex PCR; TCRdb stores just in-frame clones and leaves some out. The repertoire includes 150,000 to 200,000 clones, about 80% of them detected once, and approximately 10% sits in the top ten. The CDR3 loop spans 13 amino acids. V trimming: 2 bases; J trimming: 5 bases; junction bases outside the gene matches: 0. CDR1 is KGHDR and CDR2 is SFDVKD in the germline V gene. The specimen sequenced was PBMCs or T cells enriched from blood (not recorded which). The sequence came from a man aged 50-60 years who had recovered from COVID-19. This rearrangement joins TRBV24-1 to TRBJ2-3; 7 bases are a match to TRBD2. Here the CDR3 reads CATSDWEGDTQYF. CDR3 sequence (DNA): TGTGCCACCAGTGATTGGGAGGGAGATACGCAGTATTTT.